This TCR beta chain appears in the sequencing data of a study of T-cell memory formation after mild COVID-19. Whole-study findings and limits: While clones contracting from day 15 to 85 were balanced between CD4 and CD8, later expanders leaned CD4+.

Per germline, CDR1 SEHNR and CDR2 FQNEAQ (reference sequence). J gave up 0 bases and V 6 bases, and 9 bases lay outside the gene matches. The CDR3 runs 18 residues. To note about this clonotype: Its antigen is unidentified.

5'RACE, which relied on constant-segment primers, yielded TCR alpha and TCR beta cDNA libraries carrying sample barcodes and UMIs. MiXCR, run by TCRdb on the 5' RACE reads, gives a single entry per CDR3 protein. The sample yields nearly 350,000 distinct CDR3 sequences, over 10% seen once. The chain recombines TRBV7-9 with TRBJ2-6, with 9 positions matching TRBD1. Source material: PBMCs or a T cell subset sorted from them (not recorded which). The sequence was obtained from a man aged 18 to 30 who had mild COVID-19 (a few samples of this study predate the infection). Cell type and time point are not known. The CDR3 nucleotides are TGTGCCAGCAGGGAAACAGGGGGCTATAGCTCTGGGGCCAACGTCCTGACTTTC. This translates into CASRETGGYSSGANVLTF.